This TCR beta chain emerged from a study of molecular identifiers for immune sequencing clone quantification (dated by TCRdb to the late 2010s). Study-wide context: For a replicate experiment, the RNA from either around 20,000 or 100,000 naive CD8 T cells was divided into five aliquots, and four of those aliquots went on to sequencing. This methods study benchmarked molecular-identifier clustering-based TCR repertoire sequencing (MIDCIRS) and TCR RNA copy counting, using CD8 T cells to do so.

As for this clonotype: This receptor's antigen is unknown. A much larger clone sits a single nucleotide away, making a read error possible.

Libraries of naive CD8 T cells were built from approximately 20,000 to 1,000,000 sorted cells, with 10%, 30% or 50% of the purified RNA used. Naive CD8 T cells were FACS-sorted as CD8+CD4-CCR7+CD45RA+ on a BD FACSAria II into RLT Plus buffer. To test detection sensitivity, Jurkat RNA equivalent to about ten TCR copies was spiked into samples of about 18,000-1,000,000 naive CD8 T cells. Enrichment of CD8 T cells was performed with RosetteSep CD8+ T Cell Enrichment Cocktail and Ficoll-Paque, after which ACK red cell lysis was carried out. Broad study findings and their caveats: Spiked-in Jurkat TCR RNA (about 10 copies' worth), which is not part of the donor repertoire, was contained in the naive libraries. Spiked-in Jurkat TCR RNA equal to a single cell's worth was reported to be detectable even within one million naive CD8 T cells. Identical TCR molecules sharing a barcode could cause highly expanded clone sizes to be underestimated. Without barcode sub-clustering, chimeric consensus sequences inflated TCR diversity; chimeras reached as high as 47%. Modeling estimated around 3 recovered TCR RNA copies per cell, compared with about 10 by digital PCR, which implies roughly 30% capture efficiency. In CMV-specific effector cells, over 98% of molecules were held by clones above 20 RNA copies, whereas under 1% of molecules were held by such clones in naive cells.

The method was PCR. Sequenced on an Illumina HiSeq 4000. Bulk TCR libraries were made following a previously described method, with the TCR primers given in Table S5. The Qiagen AllPrep DNA/RNA kit was used to purify total RNA. Before analysis, reads from multiple sequencing runs of the same library were pooled. From the authors' description of their analysis: Reads were retained only if an exact TCR constant sequence was present, and the retained reads were trimmed to 150 nt and grouped according to their 12-nt molecular barcodes. Within each barcode group, reads were sub-clustered at a 15% Levenshtein threshold, and quality-weighted consensus sequences were built per RNA molecule. Non-functional sequences were removed, as were lower-count sequences one edit away from another. Barcode sub-clusters with fewer than 20% of the maximum read count were removed, based on fitting two negative binomial distributions. TCRdb itself trimmed the public reads at Q25 with fastp, ran MiXCR and retained productive beta chains. Identical CDR3 protein sequences are pooled into one entry, listed with their most common genes and DNA. The V and J calls shown here were made by TCRdb, not taken from the authors' results. The sample table holds about 320,000 distinct CDR3 sequences, of which about 22% were seen once. Clones ranked in the top ten supply 0.81% of the sample.

V was cut back by 2 bases and J by 7 bases, leaving a gap of 14 bases between them. CDR1 DFQATT and CDR2 SNEGSKA were looked up in the germline V gene (reference sequence). There are 13 amino acids in the CDR3, from cysteine to phenylalanine inclusive. Just the 39-base CDR3 DNA is kept, in frame starting at base 1. This clonotype originated in a human donor in good health. Some libraries in this study had Jurkat cell RNA spiked in. The sequenced material came from naive CD8+ T cells from blood, with Jurkat cell RNA spiked in. The cell subset or site label on this specimen signifies: FACS-sorted CD8+CD4-CCR7+CD45RA+ naive T cells. Rearrangement joined TRBV20-1 to TRBJ1-2; a tentative D call is TRBD1 (5 bases match). Here is the DNA: TGCAGTGCTAGAAAAATCGGGACCGTTGGCTACACCTTC. This is translated as CSARKIGTVGYTF.